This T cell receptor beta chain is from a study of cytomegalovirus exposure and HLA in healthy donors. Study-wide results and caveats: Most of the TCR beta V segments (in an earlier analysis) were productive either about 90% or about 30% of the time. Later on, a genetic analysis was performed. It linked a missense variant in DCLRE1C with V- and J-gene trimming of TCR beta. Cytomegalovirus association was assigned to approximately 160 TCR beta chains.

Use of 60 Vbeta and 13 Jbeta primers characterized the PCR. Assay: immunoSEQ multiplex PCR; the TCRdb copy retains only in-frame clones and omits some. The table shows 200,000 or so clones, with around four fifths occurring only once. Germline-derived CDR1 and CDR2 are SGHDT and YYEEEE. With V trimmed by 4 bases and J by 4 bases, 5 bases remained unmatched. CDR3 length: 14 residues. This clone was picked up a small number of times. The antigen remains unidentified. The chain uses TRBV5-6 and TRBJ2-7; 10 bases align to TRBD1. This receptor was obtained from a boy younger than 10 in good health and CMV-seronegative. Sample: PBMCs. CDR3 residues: CASSPRDRGYEQYF. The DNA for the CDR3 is TGTGCCAGCAGCCCAAGGGACAGGGGATACGAGCAGTACTTC.